Sequencing of this T cell receptor (beta chain) was carried out in a study of CD8+CD57+ T cells in acquired aplastic anemia. Background on the study: The study obtained an average of roughly 3 ug of DNA from sorted CD4+ and CD8+ cells. Healthy donors had, on average, around 9.9 million reads for their CD4+ cells. Study-level points and caveats: Statistical testing detected no significant gap in CD8+ Simpson's diversity between patients and controls. Patients and controls shared twenty-nine CD8+ CDR3 sequences.

Trimming pared 4 bases from V and 4 bases from J, leaving 10 bases between. Germline V CDR1 and CDR2: DFQATT, SNEGSKA (reference sequence). The CDR3 loop spans 12 amino acids. For CDR3 and TCR beta VDJ profiling, genomic DNA was the template used. TCRdb processed the reads anew with MiXCR; each CDR3 protein has one entry. Found here are about 160,000 distinct CDR3 sequences, around 40% of them singletons; the top ten hold approximately 1%. This clonotype has a count of ten or more. Its antigen is not identified. Sequencing was carried out using sorted CD4+, CD8+, or CD8+CD57+ T cells (not recorded which) from PBMCs. The clonotype comes from a human donor in good health. This sequence joins TRBV20-1 and TRBJ1-1; D gene uncertain. CDR3 sequence: CSAISGITEAFF. DNA for the CDR3: TGCAGTGCTATTTCCGGAATCACTGAAGCTTTCTTT.